This TCR beta chain was retrieved from a study of cytomegalovirus exposure and HLA in healthy donors. Trimming stripped 5 bases from V and 4 bases from J, with 6 bases between. The CDR3 is 12 residues long. CDR1 and CDR2 from the germline V gene are MNHEY and SMNVEV (reference sequence). The PCR was carried out with 60 Vbeta primers and 13 Jbeta primers. Measured with immunoSEQ multiplex PCR; TCRdb has only the in-frame clones, and not every one. The table records 100,000 to 150,000 clones, about 82% of them present only once. Nominally healthy donors were sampled, though unrecorded immune exposures were likely. In the case of this clone: Its antigen is not identified.

Findings and caveats of the study: In a later analysis, HLA-associated beta chains showed higher expansion and lower generation probabilities than comparable chains. The CMV antigen specificity of a few CMV-associated chains was confirmed through in vitro analysis.

The source is a boy between 10 and 17 years old in good health and CMV-seronegative. The chain carries TRBV27 and TRBJ2-1; no clear D gene. Sequenced material: PBMCs. CDR3 sequence (DNA): TGTGCCAGCAGTATGACTTACAATGAGCAGTTCTTC. It yields the protein CASSMTYNEQFF.